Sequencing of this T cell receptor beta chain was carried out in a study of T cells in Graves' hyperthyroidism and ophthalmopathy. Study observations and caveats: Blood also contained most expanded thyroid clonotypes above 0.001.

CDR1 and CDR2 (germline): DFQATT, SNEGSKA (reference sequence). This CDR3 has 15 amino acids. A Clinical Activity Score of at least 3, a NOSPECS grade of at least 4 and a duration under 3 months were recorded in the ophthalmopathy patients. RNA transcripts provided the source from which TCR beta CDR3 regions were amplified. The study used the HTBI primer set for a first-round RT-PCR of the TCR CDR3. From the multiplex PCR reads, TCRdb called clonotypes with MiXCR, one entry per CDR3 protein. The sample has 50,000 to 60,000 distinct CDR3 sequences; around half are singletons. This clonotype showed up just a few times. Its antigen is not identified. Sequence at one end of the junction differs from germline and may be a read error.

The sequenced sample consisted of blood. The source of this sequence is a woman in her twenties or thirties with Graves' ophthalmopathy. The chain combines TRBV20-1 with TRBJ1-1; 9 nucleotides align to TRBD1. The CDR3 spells CSAWTGDELDTEAFF. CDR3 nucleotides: TGCAGTGCGTGGACAGGGGATGAGCTCGACACGGAAGCTTTCTTT.